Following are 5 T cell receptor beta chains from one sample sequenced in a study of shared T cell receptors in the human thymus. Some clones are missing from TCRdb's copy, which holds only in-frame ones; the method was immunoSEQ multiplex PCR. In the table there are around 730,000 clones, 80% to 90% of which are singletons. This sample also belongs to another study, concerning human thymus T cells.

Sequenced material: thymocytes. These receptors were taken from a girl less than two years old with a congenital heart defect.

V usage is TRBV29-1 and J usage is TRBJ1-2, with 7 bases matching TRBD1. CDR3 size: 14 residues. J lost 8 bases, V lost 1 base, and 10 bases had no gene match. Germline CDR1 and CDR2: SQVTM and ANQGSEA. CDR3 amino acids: CSVEARKGAGGYTF. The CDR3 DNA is TGCAGCGTTGAAGCAAGGAAGGGGGCTGGGGGCTACACCTTC.

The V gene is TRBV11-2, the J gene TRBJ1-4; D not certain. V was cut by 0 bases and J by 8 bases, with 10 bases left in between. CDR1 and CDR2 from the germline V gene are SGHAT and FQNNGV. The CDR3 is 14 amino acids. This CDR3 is CASSLDGFSEKLFF. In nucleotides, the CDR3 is TGTGCCAGCAGCTTAGACGGTTTTTCGGAAAAACTGTTTTTT.

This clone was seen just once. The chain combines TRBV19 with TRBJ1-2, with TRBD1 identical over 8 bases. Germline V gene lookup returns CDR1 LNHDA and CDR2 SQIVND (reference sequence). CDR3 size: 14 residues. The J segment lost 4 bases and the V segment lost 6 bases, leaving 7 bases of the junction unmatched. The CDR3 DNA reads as TGTGCCAGTAGGGGGCAGGGGGCGAGCTATGGCTACACCTTC. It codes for CASRGQGASYGYTF.

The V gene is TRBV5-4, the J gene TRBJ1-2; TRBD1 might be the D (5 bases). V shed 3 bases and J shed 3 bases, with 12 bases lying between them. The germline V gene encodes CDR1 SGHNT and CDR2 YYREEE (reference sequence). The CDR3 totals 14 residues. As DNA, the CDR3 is TGTGCCAGCAGCTATCCAGGGAAATACTATGGCTACACCTTC. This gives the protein CASSYPGKYYGYTF.

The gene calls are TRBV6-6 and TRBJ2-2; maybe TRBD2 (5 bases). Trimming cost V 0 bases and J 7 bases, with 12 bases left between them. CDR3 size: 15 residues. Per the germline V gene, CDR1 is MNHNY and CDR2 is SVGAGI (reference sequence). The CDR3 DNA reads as TGTGCCAGCAGTTACTCGAACTCACGGGGCGGGGAGCTGTTTTTT. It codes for CASSYSNSRGGELFF.